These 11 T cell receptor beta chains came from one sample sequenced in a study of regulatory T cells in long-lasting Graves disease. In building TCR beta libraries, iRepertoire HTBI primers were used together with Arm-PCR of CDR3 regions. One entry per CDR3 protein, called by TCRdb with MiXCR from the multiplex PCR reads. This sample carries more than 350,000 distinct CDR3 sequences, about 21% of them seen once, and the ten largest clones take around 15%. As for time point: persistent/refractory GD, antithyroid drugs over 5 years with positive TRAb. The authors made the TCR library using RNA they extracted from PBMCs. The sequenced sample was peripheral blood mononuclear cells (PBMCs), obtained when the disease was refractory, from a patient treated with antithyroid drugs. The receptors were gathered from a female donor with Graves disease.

The CDR3 DNA is TGTGCCAGCAGTATCGAGGGTGAAAAACTGTTTTTT. Encoded protein: CASSIEGEKLFF. This chain uses TRBV6-1 with TRBJ1-4; D unclear. Germline V gives CDR1 MNHNS, CDR2 SASEGT. V lost 5 bases to trimming and J lost 7 bases, with 8 bases between them. The length of the CDR3 is 12 residues.

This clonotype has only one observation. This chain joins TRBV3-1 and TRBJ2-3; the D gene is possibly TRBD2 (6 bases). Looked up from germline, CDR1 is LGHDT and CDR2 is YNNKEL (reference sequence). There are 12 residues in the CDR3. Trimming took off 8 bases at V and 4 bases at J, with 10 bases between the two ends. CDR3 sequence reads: CASAGEADTQYF. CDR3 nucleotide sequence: TGTGCCAGCGCCGGGGAGGCAGATACGCAGTATTTT.

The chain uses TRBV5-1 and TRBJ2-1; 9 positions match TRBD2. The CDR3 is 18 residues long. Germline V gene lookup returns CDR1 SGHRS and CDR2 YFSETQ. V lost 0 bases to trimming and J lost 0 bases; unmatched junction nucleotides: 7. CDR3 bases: TGCGCCAGCAGCTTGGACGCTAGCGGGACCTTCTCCTACAATGAGCAGTTCTTC. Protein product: CASSLDASGTFSYNEQFF.

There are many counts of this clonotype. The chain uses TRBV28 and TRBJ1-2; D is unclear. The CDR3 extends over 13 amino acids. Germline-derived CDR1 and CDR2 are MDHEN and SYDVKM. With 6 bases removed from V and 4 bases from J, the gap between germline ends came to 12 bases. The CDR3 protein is CASRWAEGYGYTF. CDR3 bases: TGTGCCAGCAGATGGGCGGAGGGCTATGGCTACACCTTC.

The CDR3 protein is CASNGGNEQFF. CDR3 DNA: TGTGCCAGCAATGGAGGTAATGAGCAGTTCTTC. The chain uses TRBV28 and TRBJ2-1; D possibly corresponds to TRBD2 (5 bases). The V end was cut by 7 bases, the J end by 7 bases, with 8 bases between. CDR3 length equals 11 residues. Germline values: CDR1 MDHEN, CDR2 SYDVKM.

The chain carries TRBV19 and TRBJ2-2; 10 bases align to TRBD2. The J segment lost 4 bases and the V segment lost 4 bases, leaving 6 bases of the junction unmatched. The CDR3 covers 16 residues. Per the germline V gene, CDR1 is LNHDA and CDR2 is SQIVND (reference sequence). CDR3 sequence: CASSTLAGVATGELFF. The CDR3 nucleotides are TGTGCCAGTAGTACCCTAGCGGGAGTTGCCACCGGGGAGCTGTTTTTT.

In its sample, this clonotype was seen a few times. Here the CDR3 DNA reads TGTGCCACCGGCAGGGGGTTAGGCGGCTACACCTTC. This sequence encodes CATGRGLGGYTF. The chain recombines TRBV19 with TRBJ1-2, with 7 positions matching TRBD1. This CDR3 has 12 amino acids. Germline V gene lookup returns CDR1 LNHDA and CDR2 SQIVND (reference sequence). The junction had 10 bases not matched to a gene; V was cut back by 10 bases and J by 8 bases.

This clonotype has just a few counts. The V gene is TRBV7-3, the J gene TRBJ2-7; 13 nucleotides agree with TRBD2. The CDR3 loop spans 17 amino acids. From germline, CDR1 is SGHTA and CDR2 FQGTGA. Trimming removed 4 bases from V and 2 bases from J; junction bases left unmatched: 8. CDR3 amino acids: CASSSQGGLAGTYEQYF. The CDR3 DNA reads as TGTGCCAGCAGCTCCCAGGGGGGACTAGCGGGAACCTACGAGCAGTACTTC.

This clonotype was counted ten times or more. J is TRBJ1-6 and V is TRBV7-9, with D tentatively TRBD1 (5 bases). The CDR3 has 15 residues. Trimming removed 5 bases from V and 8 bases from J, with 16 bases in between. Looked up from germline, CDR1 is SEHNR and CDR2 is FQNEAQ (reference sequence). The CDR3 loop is CASSPPQGAYSPLHF. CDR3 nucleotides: TGTGCCAGCAGCCCCCCCCAGGGCGCATATTCACCCCTCCACTTT.

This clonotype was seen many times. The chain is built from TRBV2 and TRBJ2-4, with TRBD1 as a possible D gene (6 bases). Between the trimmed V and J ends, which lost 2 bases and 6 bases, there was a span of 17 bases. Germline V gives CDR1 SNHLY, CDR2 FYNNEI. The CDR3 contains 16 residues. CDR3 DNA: TGTGCCAGCAGTGAAACAGGGAGCTTCCGTCTAAACATTCAGTACTTC. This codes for CASSETGSFRLNIQYF.

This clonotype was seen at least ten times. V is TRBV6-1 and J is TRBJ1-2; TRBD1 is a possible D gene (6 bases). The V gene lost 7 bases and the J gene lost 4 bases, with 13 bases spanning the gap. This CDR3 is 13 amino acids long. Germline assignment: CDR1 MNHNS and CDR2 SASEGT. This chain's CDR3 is CASTGQGIYGYTF. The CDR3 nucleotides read TGTGCCAGCACGGGGCAGGGGATCTATGGCTACACCTTC.